Described below is a single TCR beta chain sequence and its context. This specimen belongs to a study of shared clonotypes between healthy human individuals. Replicate PCRs run on sorted subsets employed roughly 180 ng DNA, some 33,000 T cell genomes. In the authors' methods: With immunoSEQ giving junction-only sequences and no quality scores, filtering differed. Sequencing used immunoSEQ multiplex PCR; TCRdb keeps in-frame clones, though not all of them. That table is the source of V, J and clone size, and D and trimming were worked out from the DNA. Of roughly 2.5 million clones listed, over 85% are singletons. CDR3 length equals 14 residues. The germline gives CDR1 ENHRY, CDR2 SYGVKD. V was clipped by 7 bases and J by 2 bases; unmatched bases: 7. Study donors comprised healthy, HIV-negative adults devoid of recent acute infection or vaccination.

The rearrangement joins TRBV10-3 to TRBJ2-7, with 8 bases lining up with TRBD2. This receptor was obtained from a man aged 18 to 29 in good health. The specimen sequenced was naive CD4+ T cells sorted from blood. Subset described: CD45RA+ positively selected. The CDR3 coding sequence is TGTGCCATCACCGACGGACTAGCAGCCTACGAGCAGTACTTC. This codes for CAITDGLAAYEQYF.